This T cell receptor (beta chain) was identified in a study of CD8+ T cells in alopecia areata. As for the study in general: Patients in the treated group were given tofacitinib by mouth, 5 to 10 mg twice a day.

Trimming removed 6 bases at V and 4 bases at J, with 7 bases between. The CDR3 runs to 12 residues. Germline V gives CDR1 MGHDK, CDR2 SYGVNS. TCR sequencing used cDNA made by reverse transcription of extracted RNA. This table comes from immunoSEQ multiplex PCR, and its TCRdb copy is limited to in-frame clones, with some not included. The sample includes under 250,000 clones, approximately 61% of them seen just once. Specimens obtained from alopecia areata patients comprised lesional scalp punch biopsies and peripheral blood. Starting from PBMCs, sorting isolated CD4+ and CD8+ T cells. Study-level results: Higher clonality was seen in lesional scalp than in normal scalp, especially in alopecia totalis/universalis.

Comments on this clone: Its antigen remains unknown.

The chain employs TRBV25-1 and TRBJ2-1; D remains ambiguous. The receptor's source is a human donor with alopecia areata. Here the sequenced sample was CD4+ T cells sorted from blood, taken at week 0. CDR3 nucleotide sequence: TGTGCCAGCAGGTCGCGATACAATGAGCAGTTCTTC. Amino acid sequence: CASRSRYNEQFF. Based on the CDR3 plus reference TRBV25-1 and TRBJ2-1, the full variable domain is EADIYQTPRYLVIGTGKKITLECSQTMGHDKMYWYQQDPGMELHLIHYSYGVNSTEKGDLSSESTVSRIRTEHFPLTLESARPSHTSQYLCASRSRYNEQFFGPGTRLTVL.